The 19 T cell receptor beta chains reported below all come from one sample, sequenced in a study of cytomegalovirus exposure and HLA in healthy donors. Researchers ran the PCR with 60 Vbeta and 13 Jbeta primers. Using immunoSEQ multiplex PCR, the repertoire was profiled, and TCRdb retains in-frame clones only, with some absent. The table lists about 130,000 clones, 80% of them singletons, with approximately 8.4% in the top ten. The sequencing sample was made of PBMCs. These receptors came from a man aged 25 to 40 in good health and CMV-seropositive.

This clone was seen once. V gene TRBV27 combines with J gene TRBJ1-5; 10 bases agree with TRBD1. V dropped 5 bases and J dropped 6; count of bases not matched to a gene: 7. Germline loops: CDR1 MNHEY, CDR2 SMNVEV (reference sequence). The CDR3 is 15 residues long. CDR3 DNA sequence: TGTGCCAGCAGTACACGGACAGGGGGGCTTCAGCCCCAGCATTTT. Protein: CASSTRTGGLQPQHF.

This rearrangement joins TRBV7-9 to TRBJ1-6, with D hard to call. The length of the CDR3 is 13 residues. The germline V gene has CDR1 SEHNR and CDR2 FQNEAQ (reference sequence). V was shortened by 3 bases and J by 8 bases, with 8 bases between the two germline ends. CDR3 residues: CASSFYGDSPLHF. CDR3 coding DNA: TGTGCCAGCAGCTTTTACGGGGATTCACCCCTCCACTTT.

In its sample, this clone was seen a few times. The rearrangement joins TRBV7-7 to TRBJ2-1, with 10 bases aligning to TRBD2. Germline assignment: CDR1 SSHAT and CDR2 FNYEAQ (reference sequence). The CDR3 extends over 15 amino acids. The ends lost 5 bases at V and 10 bases at J; junction bases unmatched: 11. The DNA for the CDR3 is TGTGCCAGCAGCCCCCGGAGCGGGGGGGCCGAAGAGCAGTTCTTC. This translates into CASSPRSGGAEEQFF.

The chain carries TRBV5-1 and TRBJ2-5, with D unclear. Gene TRBJ2-7 matches the end of the DNA better, so the J call may be wrong. CDR1 SGHRS and CDR2 YFSETQ come from the germline V gene. This CDR3 is 15 amino acids long. CDR3 residues: CASSFPQEVSYEQYF. In DNA form, the CDR3 reads TGCGCCAGCAGCTTCCCCCAAGAGGTCTCCTACGAGCAGTACTTC.

This chain uses TRBV10-2 with TRBJ2-2, with D unresolved. This CDR3 has 17 residues. CDR1 is WSHSY and CDR2 is SAAADI in the germline V gene. The germline V and J ends were trimmed by 1 base and 0 bases, with 12 bases remaining between them. CDR3 in amino acids: CASSEWPGSPNTGELFF. The CDR3 DNA sequence: TGCGCCAGCAGTGAGTGGCCCGGGTCGCCGAACACCGGGGAGCTGTTTTTT.

V usage is TRBV6-1 and J usage is TRBJ1-6, with TRBD1 matching over 7 bases. J lost 0 bases, V lost 1 base, and 3 bases had no gene match. The germline V gene encodes CDR1 MNHNS and CDR2 SASEGT. CDR3 length: 17 amino acids. The CDR3 sequence is CASSEEGQSSYNSPLHF. Here the CDR3 DNA reads TGTGCCAGCAGTGAAGAGGGACAGAGCTCCTATAATTCACCCCTCCACTTT.

The rearrangement links TRBV19 to TRBJ2-1; 9 bases align to TRBD1. The CDR3 has 14 residues. Germline values: CDR1 LNHDA, CDR2 SQIVND (reference sequence). V was clipped by 8 bases and J by 4 bases; unmatched bases: 6. The CDR3 DNA follows: TGTGCCAGTTACGGGACAGGGACATACAATGAGCAGTTCTTC. Its protein is CASYGTGTYNEQFF.

The chain employs TRBV7-2 and TRBJ2-7; TRBD1 matches 7 bases. Trimming took 5 bases from V and 2 from J; bases not matched to a gene: 3. The CDR3 is 13 residues long. Looked up from germline, CDR1 is SGHTA and CDR2 is FQGNSA. The CDR3 is CASSIGTAYEQYF. CDR3 in DNA: TGTGCCAGCAGCATAGGGACAGCCTACGAGCAGTACTTC.

This clone has just a few counts. This chain uses TRBV7-9 with TRBJ1-4; TRBD1 matches at 8 bases. Looked up from germline, CDR1 is SEHNR and CDR2 is FQNEAQ (reference sequence). V gave up 9 bases and J gave up 8 bases; unmatched junction bases: 11. The CDR3 contains 14 residues. The CDR3 sequence: CARKLRQGAEKLFF. The CDR3 bases are TGTGCCAGGAAGCTTAGGCAGGGGGCAGAAAAACTGTTTTTT.

This sequence joins TRBV5-6 and TRBJ2-5; 9 bases match TRBD2. The J segment lost 4 bases and the V segment lost 7 bases, leaving 5 bases of the junction unmatched. Germline CDR1 reads SGHDT; CDR2 reads YYEEEE. The CDR3 has 13 residues. The CDR3 spells CASSGLALETQYF. The CDR3 nucleotides are TGTGCCAGCTCGGGACTAGCCCTAGAGACCCAGTACTTC.

This clone turned up a few times. The J gene is TRBJ1-6, the V gene TRBV28, with D unclear. V lost 6 bases and J 9 bases, leaving 18 bases between the germline ends. The CDR3 consists of 15 residues. CDR1 is MDHEN and CDR2 is SYDVKM in the germline V gene. CDR3 sequence: CASSPSQGEFSPLHF. The CDR3 DNA is TGTGCCAGCAGCCCCTCACAAGGAGAGTTTTCACCCCTCCACTTT.

The rearrangement links TRBV12-5 to TRBJ1-4; perhaps TRBD1 as D (5 bases). The CDR3 is made up of 16 amino acids. The V gene's germline CDR1 is LGHNT and CDR2 FRNRAP. Trimming shortened V by 0 bases and J by 10 bases, and 18 bases separated the two germline ends. The CDR3 nucleotides are TGTGCTAGTGGTTTGGTAAGCGGGACGGTTGGTGGAAAACTGTTTTTT. Amino acid sequence: CASGLVSGTVGGKLFF. Based on the CDR3 plus reference TRBV12-5 and TRBJ1-4, the full variable domain is DARVTQTPRHKVTEMGQEVTMRCQPILGHNTVFWYRQTMMQGLELLAYFRNRAPLDDSGMPKDRFSAEMPDATLATLKIQPSEPRDSAVYFCASGLVSGTVGGKLFFGSGTQLSVL.

This CDR3 is CASSLVGSTGELFF. CDR3 nucleotides: TGTGCCAGCAGTTTAGTGGGGAGCACCGGGGAGCTGTTTTTT. This sequence joins TRBV27 and TRBJ2-2; weak D call: TRBD2 (5 bases). Trimming removed 2 bases at V and 4 bases at J, with 8 bases between. Per germline, CDR1 MNHEY and CDR2 SMNVEV (reference sequence). The CDR3 has 14 residues.

The rearrangement links TRBV10-1 to TRBJ1-1, with a weak D call TRBD1 (5 bases). CDR3 size: 15 residues. V lost 5 bases to trimming and J lost 6 bases, with 19 bases between them. From germline, CDR1 is WNHNN and CDR2 SYGVQD (reference sequence). CDR3 sequence: CASSPSLGGRPEAFF. In nucleotides, the CDR3 is TGCGCCAGCAGTCCGTCATTGGGGGGAAGGCCTGAAGCTTTCTTT.

V gene TRBV29-1 combines with J gene TRBJ2-2; D may be TRBD2 (5 bases). V was pared by 0 bases and J by 1 base, with 9 bases between. Germline lookup yields CDR1 SQVTM and CDR2 ANQGSEA. The CDR3 loop spans 15 amino acids. The CDR3 reads CSVEDQEENTGELFF. In DNA form, the CDR3 reads TGCAGCGTTGAAGACCAGGAGGAGAACACCGGGGAGCTGTTTTTT.

The J gene is TRBJ1-2, the V gene TRBV11-1; tentatively, D is TRBD1 (5 bases). This CDR3 has 15 residues. V lost 1 base and J lost 6, with 15 bases in between. Germline V gene sequence: CDR1 SGHAT, CDR2 FQDESV (reference sequence). CDR3 sequence (DNA): TGTGCCAGCAGCTTAGAAGGCAGGGCGCAGGATGGCTACACCTTC. Encoded protein: CASSLEGRAQDGYTF.

This chain links TRBV12-2 with TRBJ1-3; TRBD1 was called by the table and not checked on the DNA. TRBV12-2 is an annotated pseudogene. This CDR3 spans 17 amino acids. The CDR3 protein is CASRPIPGQGAGNTIYF. The CDR3 coding sequence is TGTGCAAGTCGCCCGATTCCGGGACAGGGGGCTGGAAACACCATATATTTT.

The V and J genes are TRBV9 and TRBJ2-3; D remains unclear. The length of the CDR3 is 15 residues. CDR1 is SGDLS and CDR2 is YYNGEE in the germline V gene. The V gene lost 2 bases and the J gene lost 5 bases, with 15 bases spanning the gap. The CDR3 region has the DNA TGTGCCAGCAGCGTCAACACTCTAGGCAGAGATACGCAGTATTTT. Protein product: CASSVNTLGRDTQYF.

This clone was seen once. The genes are TRBV5-1 and TRBJ2-1, with TRBD1 identical over 9 bases. Germline lookup yields CDR1 SGHRS and CDR2 YFSETQ. The J segment lost 8 bases and the V segment lost 0 bases, leaving 3 bases of the junction unmatched. CDR3 length: 14 amino acids. The CDR3 protein is CASSLGDRGDEQFF. DNA for the CDR3: TGCGCCAGCAGCTTGGGAGACAGGGGGGATGAGCAGTTCTTC.